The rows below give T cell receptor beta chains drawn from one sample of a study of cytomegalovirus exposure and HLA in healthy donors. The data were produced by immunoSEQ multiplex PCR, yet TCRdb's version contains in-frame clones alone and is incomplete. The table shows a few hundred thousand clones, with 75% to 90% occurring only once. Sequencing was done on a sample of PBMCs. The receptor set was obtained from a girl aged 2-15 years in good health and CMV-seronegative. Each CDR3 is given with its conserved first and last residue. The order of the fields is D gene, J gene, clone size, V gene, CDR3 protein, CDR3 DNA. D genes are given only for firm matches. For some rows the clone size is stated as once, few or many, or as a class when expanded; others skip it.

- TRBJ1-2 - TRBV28 CASQTGNYGYTF TGTGCCAGTCAAACAGGGAACTATGGCTACACCTTC
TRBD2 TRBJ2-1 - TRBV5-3 CARTHWDYHNEQFF TGTGCCAGAACCCACTGGGACTATCACAATGAGCAGTTCTTC
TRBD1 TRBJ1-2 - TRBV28 CASEGSTGGSTYYGYTF TGTGCCAGCGAAGGTTCGACAGGGGGCTCTACCTACTATGGCTACACCTTC
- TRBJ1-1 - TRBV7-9 CASSLGNRANTEAFF TGTGCCAGCAGCTTGGGGAACAGGGCGAACACTGAAGCTTTCTTT
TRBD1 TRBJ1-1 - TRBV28 CASSDRMNTEAFF TGTGCCAGTTCGGACAGGATGAACACTGAAGCTTTCTTT
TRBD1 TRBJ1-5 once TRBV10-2 CASNDRGHGNQPQHF TGCGCCAGCAATGACAGGGGGCATGGCAATCAGCCCCAGCATTTT
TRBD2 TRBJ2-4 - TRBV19 CASSPMAAPSGAKNIQYF TGTGCCAGTAGTCCAATGGCGGCGCCTAGCGGGGCCAAAAACATTCAGTACTTC
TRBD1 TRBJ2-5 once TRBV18 CASSPLLGQGGETQYF TGTGCCAGCTCACCGCTCCTGGGACAGGGGGGCGAGACCCAGTACTTC
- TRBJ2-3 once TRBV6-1 CASSEWVAGAHLGTDTQYF TGTGCCAGCAGTGAATGGGTGGCGGGGGCCCATTTGGGCACAGATACGCAGTATTTT
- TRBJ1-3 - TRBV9 CASSVERRSSGNTIYF TGTGCCAGCAGCGTAGAGAGGAGGAGCTCTGGAAACACCATATATTTT
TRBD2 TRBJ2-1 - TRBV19 CASSRPTTSGRLLNEQFF TGTGCCAGTAGTAGGCCCACTACTAGCGGGAGGCTTCTAAATGAGCAGTTCTTC
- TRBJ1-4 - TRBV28 CASSLYRATNEKLFF TGTGCCAGCAGTTTATATCGTGCAACTAATGAAAAACTGTTTTTT
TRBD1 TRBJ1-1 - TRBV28 CASMRDRDSREAFF TGTGCCAGCATGCGGGACAGGGATAGCCGTGAAGCTTTCTTT
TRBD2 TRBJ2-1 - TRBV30 CAWRGLAGGHSYNEQFF TGTGCCTGGAGAGGACTAGCGGGAGGCCACTCCTACAATGAGCAGTTCTTC
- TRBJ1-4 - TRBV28 CASSWERGSNEKLFF TGTGCCAGCAGTTGGGAGAGGGGGTCTAATGAAAAACTGTTTTTT
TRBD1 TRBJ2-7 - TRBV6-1 CASSAGQGTYEQYF TGTGCCAGCAGTGCAGGACAGGGGACCTACGAGCAGTACTTC